Shown below are 18 T cell receptor beta chains from a single sample sequenced in a study of CD8+ T cells in alopecia areata. Treatment reported: oral pan-JAK inhibitor, 5-10 mg twice daily. RNA extraction and reverse transcription yielded cDNA as sequencing template. Produced via immunoSEQ multiplex PCR; TCRdb's table is partial and in-frame only. The top ten clones hold around 4.2% of a sample with over 200,000 clones, around three fifths of them seen once. This specimen was CD4+ T cells sorted from blood, taken at week 4, from a patient treated with tofacitinib. The source is a human donor with alopecia areata.

The chain uses TRBV29-1 and TRBJ1-1; the D gene is possibly TRBD1 (5 bases). The CDR3 totals 13 residues. The V and J ends lost 5 bases and 11 bases respectively, with 21 bases between them. Per germline, CDR1 SQVTM and CDR2 ANQGSEA. The CDR3 sequence is CSVQGRDSKGAFF. CDR3 DNA sequence: TGCAGCGTTCAGGGTCGGGACTCAAAGGGGGCTTTCTTT.

This clone was detected only once. J is TRBJ2-3 and V is TRBV7-2; TRBD2 aligns across 8 bases. The germline gives CDR1 SGHTA, CDR2 FQGNSA. The CDR3 sequence is 18 residues long. Losses at the gene ends were 5 bases for V and 1 base for J; bases not matched to a gene: 14. CDR3: CASSPLAGGGPGTDTQYF. For the CDR3, the DNA is TGTGCCAGCAGCCCCTTAGCTGGCGGGGGGCCCGGCACAGATACGCAGTATTTT.

This clone was seen a few times. The CDR3 DNA follows: TGCGCCAGCAGCTTGGCTTCCATTATGGACTATGGCTACACCTTC. This encodes CASSLASIMDYGYTF. The chain employs TRBV5-1 and TRBJ1-2; D gene ambiguous. Trimming took 0 bases from V and 3 from J, leaving 12 bases between them. This CDR3 has 15 residues. Per germline, CDR1 SGHRS and CDR2 YFSETQ.

This clone was observed a handful of times. The V and J genes are TRBV7-3 and TRBJ1-3, with D hard to call. Germline V gene data show CDR1 as SGHTA and CDR2 as FQGTGA. Trimming shortened V by 5 bases and J by 4 bases, and 9 bases separated the two germline ends. The CDR3 contains 13 residues. The CDR3 here is CASSTSAGNTIYF. The CDR3, as DNA: TGTGCCAGCAGCACCAGTGCGGGAAACACCATATATTTT.

The V call is TRBV29-1, the J call TRBJ2-2; TRBD1 might be the D (6 bases). The germline gives CDR1 SQVTM, CDR2 ANQGSEA. This CDR3 is 14 amino acids long. V lost 4 bases and J lost 4, with 13 bases in between. In nucleotides, the CDR3 is TGCAGCGTTGTAACGGGACACTTCACCGGGGAGCTGTTTTTT. Protein: CSVVTGHFTGELFF.

This clone was seen a handful of times. The V gene is TRBV20-1, the J gene TRBJ2-3; D is uncertain. Germline lookup yields CDR1 DFQATT and CDR2 SNEGSKA (reference sequence). The V end was cut by 0 bases, the J end by 4 bases, with 2 bases between. This CDR3 contains 11 residues. The CDR3: CSARESDTQYF. Here the CDR3 DNA reads TGCAGTGCTAGAGAGTCAGATACGCAGTATTTT.

V gene TRBV28 combines with J gene TRBJ2-1; D not resolved. The germline CDR1 and CDR2 sequences are MDHEN and SYDVKM. This CDR3 is built from 11 residues. The V gene lost 1 base and the J gene lost 10 bases, with 5 bases spanning the gap. For the CDR3, the DNA is TGTGCCAGCAGTTTATTGCAGGAGCAGTTCTTC. Translation: CASSLLQEQFF. The full variable domain, in which reference TRBV28 and TRBJ2-1 provide the parts outside the CDR3, is DVKVTQSSRYLVKRTGEKVFLECVQDMDHENMFWYRQDPGLGLRLIYFSYDVKMKEKGDIPEGYSVSREKKERFSLILESASTNQTSMYLCASSLLQEQFFGPGTRLTVL.

V is TRBV6-6 and J is TRBJ2-7; possibly TRBD2 for D (6 bases). V was pared by 11 bases and J by 1 base, with 15 bases between. Germline V gene data show CDR1 as MNHNY and CDR2 as SVGAGI (reference sequence). This CDR3 spans 13 amino acids. As DNA, the CDR3 is TGTGCCTGCGGGGCCCCCTCTTCCTACGAGCAGTACTTC. It codes for CACGAPSSYEQYF.

This clone was detected only once. The rearrangement links TRBV30 to TRBJ2-7; D remains unclear. This CDR3 has 14 residues. With 1 base removed from V and 2 bases from J, the gap between germline ends came to 12 bases. The germline V gene has CDR1 GTSNPN and CDR2 SVGIG (reference sequence). CDR3: CAWSDGSPPYEQYF. The DNA for the CDR3 is TGTGCCTGGAGTGATGGCTCCCCTCCCTACGAGCAGTACTTC.

This rearrangement joins TRBV7-8 to TRBJ1-6; D uncertain. This CDR3 is 15 amino acids long. CDR1 and CDR2 (germline): SGHVS, FQNEAQ. Deletions cut 3 bases from V and 7 bases from J, with 13 bases between. CDR3 DNA sequence: TGTGCCAGCAGCTTCGCCTCGGGTGGAAATTCACCCCTCCACTTT. Translating gives CASSFASGGNSPLHF.

The chain joins TRBV29-1 to TRBJ1-1; D remains ambiguous. The CDR3 length is 15 residues. The germline CDR1 and CDR2 sequences are SQVTM and ANQGSEA. V lost 4 bases, J lost 1 base, and 16 bases lay in between. CDR3 in amino acids: CSVVSYNRKNTEAFF. The DNA of the CDR3 is TGCAGCGTTGTATCCTACAATCGTAAGAACACTGAAGCTTTCTTT.

V usage is TRBV30 and J usage is TRBJ2-1; possibly TRBD2 for D (5 bases). Trimming took 1 base from V and 6 from J, leaving 10 bases between them. The CDR3 consists of 13 residues. Germline V gene lookup returns CDR1 GTSNPN and CDR2 SVGIG (reference sequence). The CDR3 spells CAWSGRGSNEQFF. The CDR3 DNA follows: TGTGCCTGGAGTGGCCGGGGAAGCAATGAGCAGTTCTTC. Full variable domain (missing parts from reference TRBV30 and TRBJ2-1): SQTIHQWPATLVQPVGSPLSLECTVEGTSNPNLYWYRQAAGRGLQLLFYSVGIGQISSEVPQNLSASRPQDRQFILSSKKLLLSDSGFYLCAWSGRGSNEQFFGPGTRLTVL.

This CDR3 reads CSVGTFLTDEQFF. DNA for the CDR3: TGCAGCGTTGGAACGTTTCTAACAGATGAGCAGTTCTTC. V usage is TRBV29-1 and J usage is TRBJ2-1; no firm D call. V lost 4 bases to trimming and J lost 8 bases, with 15 bases between them. The germline gives CDR1 SQVTM, CDR2 ANQGSEA. CDR3 length equals 13 residues.

The chain combines TRBV6-1 with TRBJ2-6; D not certain. Trimming pared 4 bases from V and 2 bases from J, leaving 9 bases between. The CDR3 contains 15 residues. CDR1 and CDR2 from the germline V gene are MNHNS and SASEGT. The chain's CDR3 is CASSALEAGANVLTF. In nucleotides, the CDR3 is TGTGCCAGCAGTGCCCTCGAGGCTGGGGCCAACGTCCTGACTTTC.

This clone was seen more than once but under ten times. V is TRBV13 and J is TRBJ2-7; no clear D gene. The CDR3 totals 14 residues. The V gene lost 1 base and the J gene lost 1 base, with 8 bases spanning the gap. Germline CDR1 PRHDT, CDR2 FYEKMQ (reference sequence). Here the CDR3 DNA reads TGTGCCAGCAGCTTAGTCGCTATTTCCTACGAGCAGTACTTC. It encodes CASSLVAISYEQYF.

This clone was picked up a small number of times. This sequence joins TRBV6-5 and TRBJ1-3, with D perhaps matching TRBD1 (5 bases). Germline CDR1 is MNHEY and CDR2 is SVGAGI. The V and J ends lost 6 bases and 7 bases respectively, with 19 bases between them. The CDR3 has 15 amino acids. The chain's CDR3 is CASSRGTGEGNTIYF. The DNA of the CDR3 is TGTGCCAGCAGCCGCGGGACGGGTGAAGGGAACACCATATATTTT.

This chain joins TRBV11-2 and TRBJ1-5; possible D gene TRBD1, 6 bases. Trimming took off 1 base at V and 8 bases at J, with 15 bases between the two ends. The CDR3 has 15 amino acids. Germline-derived CDR1 and CDR2 are SGHAT and FQNNGV. Written as DNA, the CDR3 is TGTGCCAGCAGCTTAGTGGGGGGGGCCCAGGAGCCCCAGCATTTT. It yields the protein CASSLVGGAQEPQHF.

CDR3: CSVESSSYEQYF. Written as DNA, the CDR3 is TGCAGCGTTGAGTCCAGCTCCTACGAGCAGTACTTC. The gene calls are TRBV29-1 and TRBJ2-7, with D hard to call. This CDR3 is 12 amino acids long. Germline CDR1 reads SQVTM; CDR2 reads ANQGSEA. Trimming took off 3 bases at V and 0 bases at J, with 6 bases between the two ends.